A single sample gave rise to the 23 T cell receptor beta chains below, sequenced in a study of control samples from healthy donors and cancer patients. TCRdb keeps only in-frame clones here, not all; method: immunoSEQ multiplex PCR. The data hold over 120,000 clones, with about 94% observed a single time. Input material: PBMCs. The receptors were sampled from a man in his 60s with colorectal cancer.

The J gene is TRBJ1-2, the V gene TRBV29-1; TRBD1 aligns across 11 bases. The CDR3 totals 12 residues. Germline V gene lookup returns CDR1 SQVTM and CDR2 ANQGSEA. With V trimmed by 7 bases and J by 7 bases, 5 bases remained unmatched. The CDR3 sequence is CSGGQGDAGYTF. The CDR3 DNA follows: TGCAGCGGGGGACAGGGGGACGCTGGCTACACCTTC.

The CDR3, as DNA: TGTGCCACCAGTGGCAACAGGGGTGGGGGTTACGAGCAGTACTTC. Translated: CATSGNRGGGYEQYF. The chain has TRBV24-1 and TRBJ2-7; 7 bases are a match to TRBD1. Germline V CDR1 and CDR2: KGHDR, SFDVKD. This CDR3 spans 15 amino acids. V gave up 5 bases and J gave up 4 bases; unmatched junction bases: 10.

The chain couples TRBV3-1 (or the pseudogene TRBV3-2) to TRBJ1-1; 7 bases map to TRBD1. This CDR3 is built from 13 residues. V lost 6 bases and J lost 10; bases outside the gene matches: 11. Germline V CDR1 and CDR2: LGHDT, YNNKEL (reference sequence). The CDR3 loop is CASRNRGGGVAFF. The CDR3 coding sequence is TGTGCCAGCAGAAACAGGGGTGGGGGTGTAGCTTTCTTT.

This sequence joins TRBV19 and TRBJ1-5; D is perhaps TRBD1 (5 bases). CDR3 size: 13 residues. CDR1 and CDR2 from the germline V gene are LNHDA and SQIVND (reference sequence). The V gene lost 5 bases and the J gene lost 2 bases, with 7 bases spanning the gap. CDR3 sequence (DNA): TGTGCCAGTAGTTGGGACCGCAATCAGCCCCAGCATTTT. It specifies CASSWDRNQPQHF. The full variable domain, completed using reference TRBV19 and TRBJ1-5, is DGGITQSPKYLFRKEGQNVTLSCEQNLNHDAMYWYRQDPGQGLRLIYYSQIVNDFQKGDIAEGYSVSREKKESFPLTVTSAQKNPTAFYLCASSWDRNQPQHFGDGTRLSIL.

The chain is built from TRBV9 and TRBJ1-1; a weak D match, TRBD1 (5 bases). The CDR3 runs 14 residues. The V and J ends lost 3 bases and 5 bases respectively, with 14 bases between them. Per the germline V gene, CDR1 is SGDLS and CDR2 is YYNGEE. The CDR3 nucleotides read TGTGCCAGCAGCGGACCGTGGCGGGGGACTGAAGCTTTCTTT. As protein: CASSGPWRGTEAFF. The variable domain in full, with the rest retrieved from reference TRBV9 and TRBJ1-1, is DSGVTQTPKHLITATGQRVTLRCSPRSGDLSVYWYQQSLDQGLQFLIQYYNGEERAKGNILERFSAQQFPDLHSELNLSSLELGDSALYFCASSGPWRGTEAFFGQGTRLTVV.

This chain joins TRBV27 and TRBJ1-1, with unresolved D. The germline CDR1 and CDR2 sequences are MNHEY and SMNVEV (reference sequence). Trimming removed 3 bases from V and 1 base from J, with 9 bases in between. The CDR3 contains 14 residues. The CDR3 region is CASSFWAGNTEAFF. The CDR3 region has the DNA TGTGCCAGCAGTTTTTGGGCAGGGAACACTGAAGCTTTCTTT.

V gene TRBV25-1 combines with J gene TRBJ2-5, with a tentative D call TRBD2 (5 bases). Germline V gives CDR1 MGHDK, CDR2 SYGVNS. The CDR3 loop spans 16 amino acids. The ends were cut back, 3 bases at V and 7 bases at J, with 21 bases in the middle. CDR3 region: CASSERPGLSSGTQYF. The CDR3 nucleotides are TGTGCCAGCAGTGAGCGCCCCGGACTCTCGTCCGGGACCCAGTACTTC.

The rearrangement uses TRBV19 and TRBJ1-1; D is possibly TRBD1 (5 bases). The CDR3 is 13 amino acids. Germline V CDR1 and CDR2: LNHDA, SQIVND (reference sequence). V gave up 4 bases and J gave up 7 bases, with 13 bases separating them. The CDR3 DNA follows: TGTGCCAGTAGTACCCGGGACGGCGGTGAAGCTTTCTTT. It codes for CASSTRDGGEAFF.

The chain is built from TRBV11-2 and TRBJ2-7; 7 bases are shared with TRBD2. V lost 5 bases to trimming and J lost 2 bases; unmatched junction nucleotides: 6. The CDR3 loop spans 14 amino acids. Germline CDR1 reads SGHAT; CDR2 reads FQNNGV. The CDR3 DNA reads TGTGCCAGCAGCCCGGGAGGCCCGGCCTACGAGCAGTACTTC. Translating gives CASSPGGPAYEQYF.

V usage is TRBV5-6 and J usage is TRBJ1-3; 9 nucleotides agree with TRBD1. V lost 0 bases and J lost 2; bases outside the gene matches: 0. Germline lookup yields CDR1 SGHDT and CDR2 YYEEEE. The CDR3 consists of 15 residues. The CDR3 coding sequence is TGTGCCAGCAGCTTGGGGGACAGGGCTGGAAACACCATATATTTT. It is translated as CASSLGDRAGNTIYF.

J is TRBJ2-7 and V is TRBV4-3, with TRBD2 matching over 10 bases. V shed 0 bases and J 0 bases; nucleotides not matched to a gene: 5. The CDR3 has 17 residues. Germline V CDR1 and CDR2: LGHNA, YSLEER. The CDR3 DNA reads TGCGCCAGCAGCCAAGAGAGAGCGGGGGGGCCCTCCTACGAGCAGTACTTC. Its protein product is CASSQERAGGPSYEQYF.

CDR3 in DNA: TGTGCCAGCAGCTTAGCCCGGCGGGGACTCGGCAATCAGCCCCAGCATTTT. Its protein product is CASSLARRGLGNQPQHF. The rearrangement links TRBV7-8 to TRBJ1-5; D perhaps matches TRBD1 (5 bases). V was cut by 0 bases and J by 2 bases, with 14 bases left in between. The CDR3 spans 17 residues. Germline-derived CDR1 and CDR2 are SGHVS and FQNEAQ.

There are a few counts of this clone. This chain links TRBV19 with TRBJ2-7; D may match TRBD1 or TRBD2 (5 bases each). CDR1 and CDR2 (germline): LNHDA, SQIVND (reference sequence). V dropped 7 bases and J dropped 3 bases, with 13 bases sitting between them. This CDR3 comprises 13 residues. The CDR3 DNA sequence: TGTGCCAGTATGGGGGACGGTAGCTACGAGCAGTACTTC. Translating gives CASMGDGSYEQYF. Using reference TRBV19 and TRBJ2-7 for the parts outside the CDR3, the full variable domain is DGGITQSPKYLFRKEGQNVTLSCEQNLNHDAMYWYRQDPGQGLRLIYYSQIVNDFQKGDIAEGYSVSREKKESFPLTVTSAQKNPTAFYLCASMGDGSYEQYFGPGTRLTVT.

The V gene is TRBV6-4, the J gene TRBJ2-4, with 12 bases identical to TRBD2. CDR3 size: 15 residues. Germline V gives CDR1 MRHNA, CDR2 SNTAGT. J lost 7 bases, V lost 6 bases, and 7 bases had no gene match. CDR3 sequence: CASSPTGTSGNIQYF. Here the CDR3 DNA reads TGTGCCAGCAGCCCCACCGGGACTAGCGGGAACATTCAGTACTTC.

The chain joins TRBV6-5 to TRBJ2-2; the D gene is possibly TRBD2 (5 bases). The CDR3 consists of 15 residues. V was shortened by 8 bases and J by 0 bases, with 13 bases between the two germline ends. The germline CDR1 and CDR2 sequences are MNHEY and SVGAGI. The CDR3 protein is CASLFPGTNTGELFF. DNA of the CDR3: TGTGCCAGCCTTTTCCCGGGAACGAACACCGGGGAGCTGTTTTTT.

This chain joins TRBV29-1 and TRBJ2-7; possible D gene TRBD1, 5 bases. Germline CDR1 and CDR2: SQVTM and ANQGSEA. There are 12 residues in the CDR3. Trimming left V 6 bases short and J 2 bases short, with 11 bases between. The chain's CDR3 is CSVQQDPYEQYF. The DNA for the CDR3 is TGCAGCGTCCAACAGGATCCCTACGAGCAGTACTTC.

The chain couples TRBV4-3 to TRBJ1-4; TRBD1 is a possible D gene (5 bases). V was cut by 8 bases and J by 2 bases, with 15 bases left in between. Germline V gene sequence: CDR1 LGHNA, CDR2 YSLEER. The CDR3 is made up of 15 amino acids. CDR3 sequence reads: CASVSGRGTNEKLFF. CDR3 bases: TGCGCCAGCGTTTCAGGGCGAGGTACTAATGAAAAACTGTTTTTT.

This clone was recorded only once. The chain uses TRBV19 and TRBJ1-1; D is possibly TRBD1 (5 bases). Germline-derived CDR1 and CDR2 are LNHDA and SQIVND (reference sequence). V lost 6 bases, J lost 1 base, and 12 bases lay in between. This CDR3 has 14 residues. The DNA of the CDR3 is TGTGCCAGTAGCCCGGGACGGGGGAACACTGAAGCTTTCTTT. Translated, it gives CASSPGRGNTEAFF.

The chain links TRBV27 to TRBJ1-4; TRBD1 matches 9 bases. After removal of 4 bases from V and 8 bases from J, the junction contained 8 bases not matched to a gene. This CDR3 region has 15 residues. Germline CDR1 MNHEY, CDR2 SMNVEV (reference sequence). The CDR3 here is CASSSQGAGDEKLFF. The CDR3 coding sequence is TGTGCCAGCAGTTCACAGGGGGCCGGGGACGAAAAACTGTTTTTT.

The rearrangement joins TRBV19 to TRBJ1-6, with TRBD1 matching over 7 bases. CDR1 is LNHDA, CDR2 SQIVND, per germline (reference sequence). V shed 7 bases and J 4 bases; nucleotides not matched to a gene: 7. The CDR3 is 15 residues long. The CDR3 here is CASIAGGQYNSPLHF. The DNA of the CDR3 is TGTGCCAGTATTGCCGGGGGACAGTATAATTCACCCCTCCACTTT.

Note on this clone: Additional DNA sequences in this sample encode the identical CDR3. The rearrangement joins TRBV27 to TRBJ1-2, with 7 bases aligning to TRBD1. The CDR3 is made up of 16 amino acids. Germline V gene lookup returns CDR1 MNHEY and CDR2 SMNVEV (reference sequence). V was pared by 6 bases and J by 7 bases, with 17 bases of the junction left unmatched. Here the CDR3 DNA reads TGTGCCAGCAGACCGGACAGGCAGTATCTTATCGGTGGCTACACCTTC. This codes for CASRPDRQYLIGGYTF.

The rearrangement links TRBV3-1 (or the pseudogene TRBV3-2) to TRBJ2-2, with 11 nucleotides matching TRBD2. V was clipped by 0 bases and J by 7 bases; unmatched bases: 4. CDR1 and CDR2 (germline): LGHDT, YNNKEL (reference sequence). CDR3 size: 16 residues. CDR3 in amino acids: CASSQEALAGGGELFF. The CDR3 bases are TGTGCCAGCAGCCAAGAAGCCCTAGCGGGGGGCGGGGAGCTGTTTTTT.

This clone was observed a single time. Other DNA sequences in the sample encode the same CDR3. The chain uses TRBV18 and TRBJ1-1; possibly TRBD1 for D (6 bases). The V gene lost 6 bases and the J gene lost 1 base, with 9 bases spanning the gap. The germline V gene has CDR1 KGHSH and CDR2 LQKENI. This CDR3 comprises 13 residues. The CDR3 sequence is CASSPGENTEAFF. The CDR3 DNA reads TGTGCCAGCTCGCCAGGGGAGAACACTGAAGCTTTCTTT.